The rows below give T cell receptor beta chains drawn from one sample of a study of blood T cells in healthy people across ages. Using its own MiXCR run on the 5' RACE reads, TCRdb lists one record per CDR3 protein. The table includes fewer than 900,000 distinct CDR3 sequences, about 42% detected once. The specimen sequenced was blood. These receptors were obtained from a woman in her fifties or sixties in good health. CDR3s include the opening cysteine and the closing phenylalanine or tryptophan. The D gene is left open where the match is weak. Clone size is not always given. Where it is, it says once, few, many or a class for expanded clones.

TRBV7-2	TRBD2	.	TRBJ2-7	CASSRGGTSGGAVNEQYF	TGTGCCAGCAGCCGAGGGGGGACTAGCGGGGGGGCCGTAAACGAGCAGTACTTC
TRBV5-1	TRBD1	.	TRBJ2-3	CASSAGQDTDTQYF	TGCGCCAGCAGCGCCGGACAGGACACAGATACGCAGTATTTT
TRBV12-3/TRBV12-4	.	.	TRBJ1-2	CASSPFQEDGYTF	TGTGCCAGCAGTCCCTTCCAGGAGGATGGCTACACCTTC
TRBV10-3	.	.	TRBJ2-3	CAISELGDTQYF	TGTGCCATCAGTGAACTGGGAGATACGCAGTATTTT
TRBV7-2	.	few	TRBJ1-4	CASSSQGRVQYEKLFF	TGTGCCAGCAGCTCTCAGGGTCGAGTGCAATATGAAAAACTGTTTTTT
TRBV5-6	.	.	TRBJ2-5	CASSLKVQETQYF	TGTGCCAGCAGCTTGAAAGTCCAAGAGACCCAGTACTTC
TRBV27	.	.	TRBJ1-2	CASSFRRSSNYGYTF	TGTGCCAGCAGTTTTCGGAGGAGCTCTAACTATGGCTACACCTTC
TRBV11-2	.	.	TRBJ2-3	CASSLAGLQQTTDTQYF	TGTGCCAGCAGCTTAGCTGGTCTACAACAGACCACAGATACGCAGTATTTT
TRBV6-2/TRBV6-3	.	.	TRBJ2-5	CASSSYAGVNEQYF	TGTGCCAGCAGTTCCTACGCAGGGGTCAATGAGCAGTACTTC
TRBV29-1	.	few	TRBJ2-5	CSVVSVGRRETQYF	TGCAGCGTTGTGAGTGTGGGGAGGCGAGAGACCCAGTACTTC
TRBV6-1	.	.	TRBJ1-1	CATLNRELLFTEAFF	TGTGCCACCTTGAACAGGGAGTTATTGTTCACTGAAGCTTTCTTT
TRBV27	TRBD2	once	TRBJ2-2	CATGLAQGGELFF	TGTGCCACGGGACTAGCGCAAGGCGGGGAGCTGTTTTTT